This T cell receptor beta chain is from a study of regulatory T cells. General observations from the study: In CD3G-deficient patients, conventional CD4+ T cells were enriched for hydrophobic CDR3 residues at positions 6 and 7.

The primer mix had 52 TRBV and 13 TRBJ primers. The protocol was immunoSEQ multiplex PCR, while the TCRdb copy is restricted to in-frame clones and leaves out a portion. The table includes about 35,000 clones, 75% to 90% detected once. Germline V lookup: CDR1 MNHNS, CDR2 SASEGT. The CDR3 contains 15 residues. V lost 2 bases to trimming and J lost 2 bases, with 12 bases between them. Sorting split CD4+ cells into CD25-high CD127-low Tregs and CD25-low CD127-high conventional T cells. As regards this clone: The antigen is unknown.

Sequenced input: conventional CD4+ T cells sorted from blood. The clonotype was recovered from a person under 35 with CD3G deficiency. V and J are TRBV6-1 and TRBJ1-2, with D unclear. This CDR3 is CASSEHGGRNYGYTF. Written as DNA, the CDR3 is TGTGCCAGCAGTGAACATGGCGGGCGGAACTATGGCTACACCTTC.